The entry that follows covers one TCR beta chain sequence. As yet, its antigen is unknown. All the patients suffered relapse after autologous stem cell transplantation, and brentuximab vedotin exposure differed. The CDR3 spans 15 residues. V lost 3 bases to trimming and J lost 0 bases, with 11 bases between them. Germline CDR1 is MRHNA and CDR2 is SNTAGT. The source of the sample is a study of PD-1 blockade in classical Hodgkin lymphoma. Method: immunoSEQ multiplex PCR; TCRdb's copy keeps in-frame clones and lacks some. The data show some 62,000 clones, roughly 88% seen once. Study-level results: Baseline TCR diversity was reportedly lower in newly diagnosed patients than healthy donors.

The sequence was collected from a human donor with classical Hodgkin lymphoma. The chain uses TRBV6-4 and TRBJ1-2; no clear D gene. This material consisted of peripheral blood mononuclear cells (PBMCs), taken at baseline. CDR3 sequence reads: CASSEGSGANYGYTF. CDR3 coding DNA: TGTGCCAGCAGTGAAGGATCGGGAGCTAACTATGGCTACACCTTC.